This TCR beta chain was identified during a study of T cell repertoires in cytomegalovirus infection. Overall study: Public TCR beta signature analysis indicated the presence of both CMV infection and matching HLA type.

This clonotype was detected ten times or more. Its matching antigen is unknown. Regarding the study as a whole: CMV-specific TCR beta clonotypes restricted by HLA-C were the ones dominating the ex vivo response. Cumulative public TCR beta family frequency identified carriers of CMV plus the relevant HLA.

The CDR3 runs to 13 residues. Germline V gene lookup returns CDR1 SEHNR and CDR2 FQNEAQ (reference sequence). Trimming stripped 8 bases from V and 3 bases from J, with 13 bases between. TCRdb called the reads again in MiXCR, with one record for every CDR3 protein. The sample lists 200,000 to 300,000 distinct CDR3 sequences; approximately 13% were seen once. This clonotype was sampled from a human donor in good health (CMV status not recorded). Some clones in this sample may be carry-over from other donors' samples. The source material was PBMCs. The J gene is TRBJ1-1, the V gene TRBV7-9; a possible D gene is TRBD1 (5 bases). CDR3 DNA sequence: TGTGCCAGCGCAGGGCGGCAGTACACTGAAGCTTTCTTT. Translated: CASAGRQYTEAFF.